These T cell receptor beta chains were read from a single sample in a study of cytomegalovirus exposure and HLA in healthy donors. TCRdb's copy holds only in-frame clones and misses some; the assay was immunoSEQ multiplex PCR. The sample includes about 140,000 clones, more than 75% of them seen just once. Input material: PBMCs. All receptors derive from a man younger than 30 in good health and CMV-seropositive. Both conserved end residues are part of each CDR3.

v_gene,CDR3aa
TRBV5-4,CASSWGGAGGYEQYF
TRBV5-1,CASSFSQGVGTEAFF
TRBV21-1,CASSKLKPGGTGNSPLHF
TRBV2,CASLQGRNEQFF
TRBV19,CASTHRGQPQHF
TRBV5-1,CASSLVPGEGSYEQYF
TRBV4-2,CASSQPGLAGTDTQYF
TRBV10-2,CASNRGWNTEAFF
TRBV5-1,CASSLDSRAWGLAGEETQYF
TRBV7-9,CASSPNRGENQPQHF
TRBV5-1,CASKAFDSVYEQYF
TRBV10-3,CAISKTTIIGTGINHTQYF
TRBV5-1,CARLRGGTQGQYF
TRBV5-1,CASSPGGGGGNIQYF
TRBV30,CAWGTDPSGANVLTF
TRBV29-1,CSVGRGTGGANGYTF
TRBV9,CASSVSGLAAGELFF
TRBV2,CASSERVVGELFF
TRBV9,CASSRGQGDYGYTF
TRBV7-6,CASRGTGLTGELFF
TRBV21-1,CASSNSWGRTDTQYF
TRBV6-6,CASSADGENTEAFF
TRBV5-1,CASSSDSGSSYNEQFF
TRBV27,CASSLSFCEQYF
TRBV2,CASSPGQGGNQPQHF
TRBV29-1,CSVEIETGLTGELFF
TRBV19,CASSIATGAYNEQFF
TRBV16,CASSPRVGYGYTF
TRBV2,CASTRVPSGLVFF
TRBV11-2,CASSPLTGGDYGYTF
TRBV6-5,CASSTNLGGEKLFF
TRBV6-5,CASSFLTGSYNEQFF
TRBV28,CASPPPPDRGIGTNYGYTF
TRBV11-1,CASSYAGVTDTQYF
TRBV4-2,CASSQWTSGSRIEQFF
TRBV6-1,CASNQGARSNQPQHF
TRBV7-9,CASSQIGEAFF